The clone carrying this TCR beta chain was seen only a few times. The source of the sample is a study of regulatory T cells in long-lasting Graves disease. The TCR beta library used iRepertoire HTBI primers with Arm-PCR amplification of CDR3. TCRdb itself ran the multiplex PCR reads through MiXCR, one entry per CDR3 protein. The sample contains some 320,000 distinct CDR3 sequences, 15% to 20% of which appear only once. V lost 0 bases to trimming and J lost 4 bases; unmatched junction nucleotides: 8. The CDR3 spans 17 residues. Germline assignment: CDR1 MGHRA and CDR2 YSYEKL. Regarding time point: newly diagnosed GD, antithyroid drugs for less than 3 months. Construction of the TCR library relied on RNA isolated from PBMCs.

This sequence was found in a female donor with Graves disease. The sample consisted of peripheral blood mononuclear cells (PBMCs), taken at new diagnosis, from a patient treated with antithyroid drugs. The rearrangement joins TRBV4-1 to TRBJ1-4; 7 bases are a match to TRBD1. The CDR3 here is CASSQDSDREHNEKLFF. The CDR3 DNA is TGCGCCAGCAGCCAAGATTCCGACAGGGAGCATAATGAAAAACTGTTTTTT.